This TCR beta chain was found in a study of human T cells and chemical hapten exposure. This sample's time point: pre-sensitization, week 0. Sample treatment: therapeutic diphenylcyclopropenone sensitization with weekly scalp DPC. Between the trimmed V and J ends, which lost 4 bases and 6 bases, there was a span of 13 bases. The germline CDR1 and CDR2 sequences are MGHRA and YSYEKL. The CDR3 consists of 14 residues. Using its own MiXCR run on the RACE reads, TCRdb lists one record per CDR3 protein. Of about 51,000 distinct CDR3 sequences listed, around a tenth were seen once; the top ten hold 14% to 15%.

The sequence was obtained from a woman between 40 and 50 years old with alopecia areata. Some clones in this sample may be carry-over from other donors' samples. This sample comprised whole blood, obtained in connection with sensitization to the hapten diphenylcyclopropenone (DPC). The J gene is TRBJ2-1, the V gene TRBV4-1; D is perhaps TRBD1 (7 bases). CDR3 in amino acids: CASSRAGQINEQFF. The CDR3 region has the DNA TGCGCCAGCAGCCGCGCGGGACAGATCAATGAGCAGTTCTTC.